Reported below is one T cell receptor (beta chain). Its binding antigen is unknown. No base quality information exists; no much larger clone differs at one position. This sample's time point label indicates: cells obtained before transplantation from donor or recipient. CD3+CD4+ and CD3+CD8+ populations were FACS-sorted from unstimulated pre-transplant donor and recipient cells taken from spleen or lymph nodes. Trimming accounts for 3 bases at V and 3 bases at J, while the number of junction bases matched to no gene is 6. The CDR1 and CDR2 encoded by the germline V gene are SGDLS and YYNGEE. The CDR3 holds 16 amino acids from the cysteine to the phenylalanine. The entry retains the CDR3 DNA only, 48 bases that are in frame from base 1. Libraries were prepared through the immunoSEQ multiplex PCR assay. For most patients, genomic DNA was isolated with the Qiagen DNeasy Blood and Tissue Kit and sent frozen to Adaptive Biotechnologies for TCR sequencing. High-throughput TCR-beta CDR3 sequencing of genomic DNA from most patients was performed by Adaptive Biotechnologies. From the authors' description of their analysis: Adaptive's ImmunoSEQ software was the source of the TCR sequencing data for 15 to 20 patients, while three other patients were processed with MiXCR and VDJtools. To correct CD4 versus CD8 sorting errors, sequences present in both subsets at a frequency ratio below 5:1 were removed. Because the origin of CDR3 nucleotide sequences shared between donor and recipient could not be assigned, those sequences were removed. Alloreactive clones required at least 2-fold expansion over unstimulated cells and minimum CFSE-low frequency of 0.002% (template counts) or 0.001% (read counts). Mappable clones were those detected in sequenced pre-transplant spleen, lymph node, or MLR CFSE-low populations of the donor or recipient. The cumulative frequency of alloreactive clones was calculated as a percentage of all sequences, weighted by copy number. The immuneACCESS repertoire file appears here via TCRdb, limited to in-frame rearrangements. These files lack a portion of the clones; in checked studies, under half of the deficit traces to unresolved V genes, and the cause of the others is not known. The D gene and trimming were derived from the DNA, and the V and J assignments and clone size from that table. Across this sample there are about 120,000 clones, with around 95% seen only once. The ten largest clonotypes hold 2.5% to 3.5% of the sample.

The sample comes from a study of graft-versus-host responses after intestinal transplantation (dated by TCRdb to the early 2020s). With respect to the entire study: The transplants that recipients got were multivisceral, liver-intestinal, or isolated intestinal. After intestinal transplantation, graft-versus-host and host-versus-graft alloreactive T cell clones were followed in the graft, circulation and bone marrow using bulk TCR-beta CDR3 sequencing. All recipients received anti-thymocyte globulin induction followed by maintenance tacrolimus and steroids for approximately 3 years. Alloreactive clones were identified by sequencing pre-transplant mixed lymphocyte reaction products and comparing them with unstimulated pre-transplant donor and recipient T cells. A peak of at least 4% donor T cells among recipient peripheral blood mononuclear cells was the definition used for donor T cell macrochimerism. Rather than being sequenced by the commercial service, samples from a few later patients were sequenced in-house on an Illumina MiSeq and processed with MiXCR. The cohort enrolled about two dozen intestinal transplant recipients including one retransplant, and 3 patients lacking pretransplant specimens were excluded. The paper as a whole reports these results and caveats: GvH clones were found in recipient bone marrow, and some of the GvH clones appeared earlier in ileal mucosa or blood, which is consistent with an intestinal mucosal origin. The relatively low number and heterogeneity of intestinal transplant patients limited the conclusions. In patients with donor T cell macrochimerism, the allografts had high GvH to HvG T cell clonal ratios. Peak levels of circulating GvH clones were associated with declines in HvG clones early after transplant.

The clonotype originates from a human donor who received an intestinal transplant. This material consisted of unstimulated CD8+ T cells sorted from spleen or lymph node cells, taken before intestinal transplant. The chain links TRBV9 with TRBJ2-1; 10 middle bases align to TRBD2. The bases are TGTGCCAGCAGCGCTGCCGGGACTAGCGTCTACAATGAGCAGTTCTTC. Its amino acids are CASSAAGTSVYNEQFF.